Each of the 24 T cell receptor beta chains below was sequenced from the same sample in a study of T cell repertoires in cytomegalovirus infection. TCRdb ran MiXCR on the reads and lists one entry per CDR3 protein. The repertoire consists of about 830,000 distinct CDR3 sequences, with 30% to 35% occurring once and the leading ten covering over 10%. Which antigens these TCRs recognize remains unknown. This specimen was cultured CD8+ T cells from PBMCs, taken from culture after CMV antigen stimulation. Every receptor here comes from a human donor in good health (CMV status not recorded). Some clones in this sample may be carry-over from other donors' samples.

The rearrangement joins TRBV6-1 to TRBJ2-7; D call uncertain. Germline V CDR1 and CDR2: MNHNS, SASEGT. The germline V and J ends were trimmed by 0 bases and 7 bases, with 10 bases remaining between them. The CDR3 is 13 amino acids. The CDR3 sequence is CASSEAAPGEQYV. The CDR3 nucleotides read TGTGCCAGCAGTGAAGCGGCGCCCGGTGAGCAGTACGTC.

This clonotype was seen repeatedly, ten times or more. V usage is TRBV7-6 and J usage is TRBJ2-7; D may be TRBD1 (6 bases). The CDR3 has 13 amino acids. V shed 5 bases and J shed 3 bases, with 11 bases lying between them. Per germline, CDR1 SGHVS and CDR2 FNYEAQ. The CDR3 nucleotides read TGTGCCAGCAGCGCGGACAGTGGCTACGAGCAGTACGTC. Translating it yields CASSADSGYEQYV.

This clonotype was seen ten or more times. The V call is TRBV6-6, the J call TRBJ1-1; possibly TRBD1 for D (5 bases). V was shortened by 6 bases and J by 7 bases, with 12 bases between the two germline ends. The germline gives CDR1 MNHNY, CDR2 SVGAGI (reference sequence). This CDR3 spans 12 amino acids. The CDR3 here is CASRKGQIEAFF. As DNA, the CDR3 is TGTGCCAGCAGGAAGGGGCAGATTGAAGCTTTCTTT.

The V gene is TRBV6-2 or TRBV6-3, the J gene TRBJ2-3, with 7 nucleotides matching TRBD2. After removal of 3 bases from V and 6 bases from J, the junction contained 9 bases not matched to a gene. The V gene's germline CDR1 is MNHEY and CDR2 SVGEGT. This CDR3 has 15 residues. CDR3: CASSYEGLSGDTQYF. The CDR3 nucleotides are TGTGCCAGCAGTTATGAGGGACTAAGTGGCGATACGCAGTATTTT.

The chain couples TRBV28 to TRBJ2-1; 8 bases are shared with TRBD1. The germline gives CDR1 MDHEN, CDR2 SYDVKM. This CDR3 is 20 amino acids long. V shed 5 bases and J 0 bases; nucleotides not matched to a gene: 18. The CDR3 coding sequence is TGTGCCAGCAGTGGACCCGTAATCCCCGGGACAGGCACCTCCTACAATGAGCAGTTCTTC. Its translation: CASSGPVIPGTGTSYNEQFF.

This clonotype was counted a few times. V and J are TRBV4-1 and TRBJ1-1, with a tentative D call TRBD1 (5 bases). This CDR3 contains 16 residues. Per the germline V gene, CDR1 is MGHRA and CDR2 is YSYEKL. V was cut by 0 bases and J by 5 bases, with 16 bases left in between. CDR3 in amino acids: CASSQEDYGGRTEAFF. The CDR3 region has the DNA TGCGCCAGCAGCCAAGAAGATTATGGGGGGAGAACTGAAGCTTTCTTT.

This clonotype has a handful of counts. This rearrangement joins TRBV6-2 or TRBV6-3 to TRBJ2-7; D may be TRBD1 (5 bases). V was pared by 8 bases and J by 2 bases, with 13 bases between. CDR3 length: 13 residues. Germline V gene sequence: CDR1 MNHEY, CDR2 SVGEGT. The CDR3 DNA is TGTGCCAGCGCTACAGGCGAGACCTACGAGCAGTACGTC. This sequence encodes CASATGETYEQYV.

The CDR3 region has the DNA TGTGCCAGCAGCCCCGGGGGGACACACACAGATACGCAGTATTTT. This encodes CASSPGGTHTDTQYF. The chain combines TRBV27 with TRBJ2-3; perhaps TRBD2 as D (7 bases). V lost 6 bases to trimming and J lost 2 bases, with 15 bases between them. The CDR3 runs 15 residues. The germline V gene has CDR1 MNHEY and CDR2 SMNVEV (reference sequence).

The V gene is TRBV7-2, the J gene TRBJ2-5; D is ambiguous. Looked up from germline, CDR1 is SGHTA and CDR2 is FQGNSA. This CDR3 is 13 amino acids long. Trimming took 2 bases from V and 4 from J, leaving 8 bases between them. Here the CDR3 reads CTSSLLGRETQYF. CDR3 DNA: TGTACCAGCAGCTTATTAGGTAGAGAGACCCAGTACTTC.

The chain joins TRBV19 to TRBJ2-5; no clear D gene. The CDR3 sequence is 15 residues long. Germline V gives CDR1 LNHDA, CDR2 SQIVND (reference sequence). The V gene lost 2 bases and the J gene lost 3 bases, with 13 bases spanning the gap. CDR3 loop: CASSINRRREETQYF. In nucleotides, the CDR3 is TGTGCCAGTAGTATAAATAGGAGACGAGAAGAGACCCAGTACTTC.

This clonotype has only a few counts. The chain employs TRBV27 and TRBJ2-3; a weak D match, TRBD1 (5 bases). CDR1 is MNHEY, CDR2 SMNVEV, per germline (reference sequence). The CDR3 runs 13 residues. V gave up 8 bases and J gave up 4 bases, with 13 bases separating them. The CDR3 region is CASGARGPDTQYF. The CDR3, as DNA: TGTGCCAGCGGAGCTAGGGGCCCAGATACGCAGTATTTT.

In the case of this clonotype: This could be a read error, since a much larger clone is one nucleotide away. The chain recombines TRBV7-8 with TRBJ1-5; D is possibly TRBD1 (6 bases). This CDR3 comprises 14 residues. Germline lookup yields CDR1 SGHVS and CDR2 FQNEAQ. CDR3 sequence reads: CTSSLRGAGQPQHF. The CDR3 DNA reads TGTACCAGCAGCCTACGGGGGGCAGGGCAGCCCCAGCATTTT.

This clonotype showed up just a few times. J is TRBJ2-7 and V is TRBV10-3; no clear D gene. V was clipped by 2 bases and J by 7 bases, with 12 bases between them. The CDR3 covers 13 residues. Germline V CDR1 and CDR2: ENHRY, SYGVKD. CDR3 amino acids: CAISEGVVREQYV. The CDR3 nucleotides are TGTGCCATCAGTGAGGGGGTGGTTAGGGAGCAGTACGTC.

This clonotype has ten or more counts. V and J are TRBV5-6 and TRBJ2-3; possibly TRBD1 for D (5 bases). The CDR3 is made up of 15 amino acids. Germline V gene sequence: CDR1 SGHDT, CDR2 YYEEEE. Trimming stripped 0 bases from V and 1 base from J, with 9 bases between. The CDR3 DNA sequence: TGTGCCAGCAGCTTGGTGGGGCCGGGCACAGATACGCAGTATTTT. It encodes CASSLVGPGTDTQYF.

This chain joins TRBV24-1 and TRBJ2-1, with D tentatively TRBD1 (6 bases). Germline V CDR1 and CDR2: KGHDR, SFDVKD. This CDR3 is built from 14 residues. V was trimmed by 1 base and J by 6 bases, leaving 9 bases between them. CDR3 region: CATSDFGRGNEQFF. In DNA form, the CDR3 reads TGTGCCACCAGTGATTTTGGCAGGGGCAATGAGCAGTTCTTC.

In this sample, this clonotype turned up many times. The rearrangement uses TRBV19 and TRBJ1-1, with D hard to call. The CDR3 runs 13 residues. Looked up from germline, CDR1 is LNHDA and CDR2 is SQIVND (reference sequence). V was pared by 4 bases and J by 0 bases, with 6 bases between. The DNA of the CDR3 is TGTGCCAGTAGTAGAGTGATGAACACTGAAGCTTTCTTT. This translates into CASSRVMNTEAFF.

Notes on this clonotype: One end of the junction does not line up with germline, which may come from a read error. The chain carries TRBV12-3 or TRBV12-4 and TRBJ1-2, with D maybe TRBD1 (5 bases). This CDR3 is 16 amino acids long. The CDR3 nucleotides are TGTGACAGCAGTTTAGACCATCGGGGCGCGGCGGGGGGCTACACCTTC. Translating gives CDSSLDHRGAAGGYTF.

This clonotype came up a few times. This rearrangement joins TRBV20-1 to TRBJ2-6; unclear D gene. The CDR3 runs 17 residues. Deletions cut 0 bases from V and 0 bases from J, with 12 bases between. Germline V gives CDR1 DFQATT, CDR2 SNEGSKA (reference sequence). Here the CDR3 DNA reads TGCAGTGCTAGAGATCTGCAGGCAGACTCTGGGGCCAACGTCCTGACTTTC. It is translated as CSARDLQADSGANVLTF.

This clonotype has only a few counts. The V gene is TRBV27, the J gene TRBJ2-1, with D possibly matching TRBD2 (6 bases). This CDR3 spans 16 amino acids. From germline, CDR1 is MNHEY and CDR2 SMNVEV (reference sequence). Deletions cut 5 bases from V and 0 bases from J, with 14 bases between. The DNA for the CDR3 is TGTGCCAGCAGTGCAAGACTAGGGAGCTCCTACAATGAGCAGTTCTTC. The encoded protein is CASSARLGSSYNEQFF.

The chain combines TRBV15 with TRBJ1-2; the D gene is possibly TRBD1 (5 bases). The CDR3 length is 15 residues. The germline gives CDR1 LNHNV, CDR2 YYDKDF (reference sequence). The ends were cut back, 0 bases at V and 4 bases at J, with 12 bases in the middle. CDR3 residues: CATSRDRGRSYGYTF. As DNA, the CDR3 is TGTGCCACCAGCAGAGATAGGGGACGGAGCTATGGCTACACCTTC.

The V call is TRBV28, the J call TRBJ2-1; 7 positions agree with TRBD1. The J segment lost 5 bases and the V segment lost 6 bases, leaving 4 bases of the junction unmatched. The CDR3 spans 13 residues. Germline CDR1 and CDR2: MDHEN and SYDVKM. The CDR3: CASRSDRDNEQFF. The DNA for the CDR3 is TGTGCCAGCAGATCAGACAGGGACAATGAGCAGTTCTTC.

In this sample, this clonotype turned up many times. The chain is built from TRBV7-2 and TRBJ2-1; 13 bases align to TRBD2. Germline CDR1 SGHTA, CDR2 FQGNSA. Germline trimming cut 4 bases from V and 4 bases from J; bases unmatched to any gene: 7. CDR3 length: 17 residues. CDR3 bases: TGTGCCAGCAGCTATTGGACTAGCGGGGGTATTTACAATGAGCAGTTCTTC. Translated, it gives CASSYWTSGGIYNEQFF. Full variable domain (missing parts from reference TRBV7-2 and TRBJ2-1): GAGVSQSPSNKVTEKGKDVELRCDPISGHTALYWYRQSLGQGLEFLIYFQGNSAPDKSGLPSDRFSAERTGGSVSTLTIQRTQQEDSAVYLCASSYWTSGGIYNEQFFGPGTRLTVL.

This chain connects TRBV5-1 to TRBJ2-3; 9 bases are shared with TRBD2. The V and J ends lost 4 bases and 5 bases, in that order; junction bases with no gene match: 8. There are 15 residues in the CDR3. Germline CDR1 is SGHRS and CDR2 is YFSETQ. The DNA for the CDR3 is TGCGCCAGCAGCCCCCCGGCGGGGGGGCAAGATACGCAGTATTTT. Amino acid sequence: CASSPPAGGQDTQYF.

The gene calls are TRBV27 and TRBJ2-2; no definite D call. CDR1 MNHEY and CDR2 SMNVEV come from the germline V gene (reference sequence). The V end lost 3 bases, the J end lost 7 bases, and 9 bases lay between the germline ends. This CDR3 contains 13 residues. The CDR3 reads CASSLIARGELFF. CDR3 nucleotides: TGTGCCAGCAGTTTGATTGCTCGCGGGGAGCTGTTTTTT.